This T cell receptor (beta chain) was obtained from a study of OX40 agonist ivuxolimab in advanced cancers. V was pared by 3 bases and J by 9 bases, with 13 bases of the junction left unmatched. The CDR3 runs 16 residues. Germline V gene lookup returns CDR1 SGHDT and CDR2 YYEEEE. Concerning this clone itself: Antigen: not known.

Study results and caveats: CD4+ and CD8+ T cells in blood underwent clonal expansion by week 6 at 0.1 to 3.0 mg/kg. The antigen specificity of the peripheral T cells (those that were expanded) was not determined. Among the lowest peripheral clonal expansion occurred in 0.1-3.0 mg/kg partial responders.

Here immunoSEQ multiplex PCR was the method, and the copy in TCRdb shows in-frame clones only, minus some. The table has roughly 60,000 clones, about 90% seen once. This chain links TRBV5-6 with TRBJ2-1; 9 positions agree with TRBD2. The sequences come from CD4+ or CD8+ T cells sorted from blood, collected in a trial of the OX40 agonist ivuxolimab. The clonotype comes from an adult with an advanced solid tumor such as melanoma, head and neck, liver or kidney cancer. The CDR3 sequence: CASSYLAGVGVGEQFF. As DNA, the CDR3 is TGTGCCAGCAGCTATTTAGCGGGAGTGGGGGTAGGTGAGCAGTTCTTC.